This T cell receptor beta chain was observed in a study of prognosis after radiotherapy for stage I lung cancer. For the study at large: From April 2018 through early 2019, patients with stage I non-small cell lung cancer were enrolled.

General study results and limits: Unique TCR clone counts fell after stereotactic body radiation therapy, median around 10,000 versus 6,900.

This clonotype occurred once. Its matching antigen is unknown. Patients were uniformly node-negative by CT and PET/CT and had received no prior chemotherapy or radiotherapy, with no other malignancies. The TCR beta CDR3 region was amplified from genomic DNA, with two rounds of multiplex PCR being used for the amplification. Gene-specific primers for each TRBV and TRBJ gene drove first-round PCR. TCRdb re-analysed the multiplex PCR reads in MiXCR, keeping a single row per CDR3 protein. The table shows about 15,000 distinct CDR3 sequences, with more than 15% occurring only once. The CDR3 runs 14 residues. In germline, CDR1 is LNHNV, CDR2 YYDKDF (reference sequence). V was clipped by 7 bases and J by 0 bases, with 13 bases between them.

Sequencing used PBMCs, obtained before or after stereotactic body radiation therapy (not recorded which). This receptor was obtained from a donor over 45 with non-small cell lung cancer. The chain carries TRBV15 and TRBJ2-7, with D perhaps matching TRBD1 (5 bases). CDR3 nucleotides: TGTGCCACCAATGACAGCCCAAGCTCCTACGAGCAGTACTTC. This encodes CATNDSPSSYEQYF.